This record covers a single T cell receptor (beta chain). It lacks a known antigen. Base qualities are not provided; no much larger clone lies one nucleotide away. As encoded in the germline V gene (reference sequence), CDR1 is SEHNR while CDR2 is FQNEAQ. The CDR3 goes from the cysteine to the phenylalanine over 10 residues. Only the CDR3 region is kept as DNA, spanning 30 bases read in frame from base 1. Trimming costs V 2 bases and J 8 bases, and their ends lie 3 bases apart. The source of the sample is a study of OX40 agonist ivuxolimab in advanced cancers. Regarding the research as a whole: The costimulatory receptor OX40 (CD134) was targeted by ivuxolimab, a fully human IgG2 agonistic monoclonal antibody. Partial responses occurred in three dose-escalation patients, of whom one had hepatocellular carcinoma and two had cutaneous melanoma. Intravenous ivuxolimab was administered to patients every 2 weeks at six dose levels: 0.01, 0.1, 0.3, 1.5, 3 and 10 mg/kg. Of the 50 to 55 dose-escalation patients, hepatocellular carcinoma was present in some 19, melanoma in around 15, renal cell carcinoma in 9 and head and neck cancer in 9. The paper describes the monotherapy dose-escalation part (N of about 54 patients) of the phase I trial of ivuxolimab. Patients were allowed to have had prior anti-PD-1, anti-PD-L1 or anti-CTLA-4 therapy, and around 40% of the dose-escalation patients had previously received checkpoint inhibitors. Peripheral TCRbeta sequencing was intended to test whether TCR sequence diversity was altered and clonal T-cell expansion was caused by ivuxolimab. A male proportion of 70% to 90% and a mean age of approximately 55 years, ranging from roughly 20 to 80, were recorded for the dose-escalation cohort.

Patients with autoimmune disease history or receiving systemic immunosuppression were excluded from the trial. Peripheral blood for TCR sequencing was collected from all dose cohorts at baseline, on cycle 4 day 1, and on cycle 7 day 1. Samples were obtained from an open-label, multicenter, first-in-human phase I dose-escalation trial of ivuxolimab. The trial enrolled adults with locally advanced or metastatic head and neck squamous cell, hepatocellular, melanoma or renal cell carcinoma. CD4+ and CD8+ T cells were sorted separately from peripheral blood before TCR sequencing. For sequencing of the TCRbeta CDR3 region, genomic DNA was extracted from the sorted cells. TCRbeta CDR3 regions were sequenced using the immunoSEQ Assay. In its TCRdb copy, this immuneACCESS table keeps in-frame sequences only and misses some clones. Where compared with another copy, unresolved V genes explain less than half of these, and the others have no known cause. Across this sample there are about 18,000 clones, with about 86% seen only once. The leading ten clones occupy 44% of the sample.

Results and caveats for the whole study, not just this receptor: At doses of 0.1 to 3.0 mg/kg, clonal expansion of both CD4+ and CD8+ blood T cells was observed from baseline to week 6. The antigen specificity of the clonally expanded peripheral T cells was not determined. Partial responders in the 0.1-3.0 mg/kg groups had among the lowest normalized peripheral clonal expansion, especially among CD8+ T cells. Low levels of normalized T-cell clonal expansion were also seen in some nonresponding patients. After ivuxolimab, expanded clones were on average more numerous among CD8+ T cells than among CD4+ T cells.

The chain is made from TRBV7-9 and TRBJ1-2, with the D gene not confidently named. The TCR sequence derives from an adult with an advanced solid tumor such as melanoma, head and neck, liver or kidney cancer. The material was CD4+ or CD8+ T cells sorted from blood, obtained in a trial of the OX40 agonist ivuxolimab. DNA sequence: TGTGCCAGCAGCTTAATCGGCTACACCTTC. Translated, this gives CASSLIGYTF. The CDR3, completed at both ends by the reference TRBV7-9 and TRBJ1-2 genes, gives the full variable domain DTGVSQNPRHKITKRGQNVTFRCDPISEHNRLYWYRQTLGQGPEFLTYFQNEAQLEKSRLLSDRFSAERPKGSFSTLEIQRTEQGDSAMYLCASSLIGYTFGSGTRLTVV.